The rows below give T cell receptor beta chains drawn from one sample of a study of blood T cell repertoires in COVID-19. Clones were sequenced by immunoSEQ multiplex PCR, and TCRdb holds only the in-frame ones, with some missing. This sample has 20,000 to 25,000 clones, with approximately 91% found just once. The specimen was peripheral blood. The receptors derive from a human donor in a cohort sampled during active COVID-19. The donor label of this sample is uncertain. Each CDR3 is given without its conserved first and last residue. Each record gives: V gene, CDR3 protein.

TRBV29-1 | SVEAKGAGELF
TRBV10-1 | ASSERTGMNGELF
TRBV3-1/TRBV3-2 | ASSQVGLAGVQRRQETQY
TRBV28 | ASSLLGLYEQY
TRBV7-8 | ASSQGVGNTEAF
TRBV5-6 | ASSLGLLSGALH
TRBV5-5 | ASSLDVLNTEAF
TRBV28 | ASRGQGSSYEQY
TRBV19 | ASRKQGAPNEQY
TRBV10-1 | ASSEGGRETQY
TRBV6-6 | ASSYLLELGGYT
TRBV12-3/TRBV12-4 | ASSLGGSYGYT
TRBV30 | AWSDTGGTGETQY
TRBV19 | ASAGTEVRNSPLH
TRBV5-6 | ASSWGPIQETQY
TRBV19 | ASSIRQGITF
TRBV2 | ASSGTSGERKYIQY
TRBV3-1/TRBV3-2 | ASSTRTENYGYT
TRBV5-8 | ASSLVDRGPFSYNEQF
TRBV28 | ASNRRRVPETQY
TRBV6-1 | ASSEVDQPQH
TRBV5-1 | ASSLTGQAFYGYT
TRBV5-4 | ASSIGTGTSGNTIY
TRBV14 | ASSQSPGQGAWNEQF
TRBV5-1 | ASCLGLAGSYEQY
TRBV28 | ASSRGREKLF
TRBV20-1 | SASHASGRDTDTQY
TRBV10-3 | ATRTGSNYNEQF
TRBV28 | ASSSSGSYYNEQF
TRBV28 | ASSYRVFRNTEAF
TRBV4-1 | ASSQELAGYTDTQY
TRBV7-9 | ASSRGDGGYNEQF
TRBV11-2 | ASSSLASVNEQF
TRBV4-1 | ASSQRDRENSPLH
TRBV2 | ASSEFGYYGYT
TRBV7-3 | ASSLSGTEGETQY
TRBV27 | ASRRTASDQPQH
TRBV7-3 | ASSLGTSGPYEQY
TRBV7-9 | ASSPPPGDSYEQY
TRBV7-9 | ASSSGVGGEQY
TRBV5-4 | ASSFSRFSGANVLT
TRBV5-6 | ASSSSDRLGAGEQY
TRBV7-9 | ASSTSGTYEQY
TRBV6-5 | ATTRGAASGYT